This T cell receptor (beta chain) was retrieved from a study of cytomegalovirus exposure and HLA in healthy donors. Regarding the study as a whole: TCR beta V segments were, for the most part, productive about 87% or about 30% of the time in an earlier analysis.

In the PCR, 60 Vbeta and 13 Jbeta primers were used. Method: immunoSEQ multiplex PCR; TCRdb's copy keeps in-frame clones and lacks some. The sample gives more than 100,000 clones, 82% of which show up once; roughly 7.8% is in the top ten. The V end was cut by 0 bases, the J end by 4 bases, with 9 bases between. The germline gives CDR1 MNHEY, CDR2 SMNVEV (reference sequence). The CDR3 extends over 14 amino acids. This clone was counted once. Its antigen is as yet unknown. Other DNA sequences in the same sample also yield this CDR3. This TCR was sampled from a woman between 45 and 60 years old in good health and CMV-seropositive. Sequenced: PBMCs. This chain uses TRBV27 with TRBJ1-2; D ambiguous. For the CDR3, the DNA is TGTGCCAGCAGTTTATCCCCCGGCGGCTATGGCTACACCTTC. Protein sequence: CASSLSPGGYGYTF.